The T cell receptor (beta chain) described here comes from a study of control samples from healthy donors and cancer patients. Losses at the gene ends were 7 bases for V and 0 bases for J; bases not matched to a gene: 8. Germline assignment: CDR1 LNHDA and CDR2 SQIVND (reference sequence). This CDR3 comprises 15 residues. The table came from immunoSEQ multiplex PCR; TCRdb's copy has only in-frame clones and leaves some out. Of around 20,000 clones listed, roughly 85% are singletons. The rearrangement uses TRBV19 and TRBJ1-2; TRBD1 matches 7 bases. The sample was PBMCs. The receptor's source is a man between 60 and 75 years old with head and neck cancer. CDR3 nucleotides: TGTGCCAGTACTCGACAGGGAGAAGCTAACTATGGCTACACCTTC. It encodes CASTRQGEANYGYTF.